This T cell receptor (beta chain) is from a study of OX40 agonist ivuxolimab in advanced cancers. For the wider study: Ivuxolimab was an agonistic, fully human IgG2 monoclonal antibody directed against OX40 (CD134), a costimulatory receptor. Peripheral TCRbeta sequencing was intended to test whether TCR sequence diversity was altered and clonal T-cell expansion was caused by ivuxolimab. Patients were allowed to have had prior anti-PD-1, anti-PD-L1 or anti-CTLA-4 therapy, and more than 30% of the dose-escalation patients had previously received checkpoint inhibitors. Three dose-escalation patients achieved partial responses, one with hepatocellular carcinoma and two with cutaneous melanoma. The paper reports the monotherapy dose-escalation portion (N of about 47 patients) of the phase I ivuxolimab trial. Intravenous ivuxolimab was administered to patients every 2 weeks at six dose levels: 0.01, 0.1, 0.3, 1.5, 3 and 10 mg/kg. In the dose-escalation cohort, around 80% of patients were male, and the mean age was roughly 56 years with a range of roughly 20 to 80. Of the 50 to 55 patients in dose escalation, 19 had hepatocellular carcinoma, about 15 had melanoma, 9 had renal cell carcinoma and 9 had head and neck cancer. Findings and caveats that apply to the study as a whole: On average, CD8+ T cells showed more expanded clones than CD4+ T cells after ivuxolimab. At doses from 0.1 to 3.0 mg/kg, clonal expansion was seen in both CD4+ and CD8+ blood T cells between baseline and week 6. Low levels of normalized T-cell clonal expansion were also seen in some patients who did not respond. In the 0.1-3.0 mg/kg groups, partial responders had among the lowest normalized peripheral clonal expansion, particularly in CD8+ T cells. Antigen specificity was not determined for the clonally expanded peripheral T cells.

By how much of the sample it makes up, this clone is large (0.1 to 1%). Its antigen is unknown. Base-call qualities are not available, and no considerably larger clone is one nucleotide away. V is pared back by 1 base and J by 6 bases, with 3 bases lying between the germline termini. The CDR3 sequence holds 11 residues, the cysteine and phenylalanine included. The sequence is cut down to CDR3 DNA, 33 bases in frame from base 1. The CDR1 and CDR2 encoded by the germline V gene are SGHVS and FQNEAQ. Patients with a history of autoimmune disease or receiving systemic immunosuppression were excluded from the trial. Peripheral blood for TCR sequencing was drawn from every dose cohort at baseline, at cycle 4 day 1 and at cycle 7 day 1. The samples were taken from a phase I, first-in-human, multicenter, open-label dose-escalation trial of ivuxolimab. The trial enrolled adults with locally advanced or metastatic head and neck squamous cell, hepatocellular, melanoma or renal cell carcinoma. CD4+ and CD8+ T cells were sorted separately from peripheral blood before TCR sequencing.

Genomic DNA was extracted from sorted cells for sequencing of the TCRbeta CDR3 region. The immunoSEQ Assay was used to sequence the TCRbeta CDR3 regions. TCRdb retrieved this table from immuneACCESS and kept in-frame rearrangements only. Not all clones are present; in checked studies, unresolved V genes account for under half, and no reason is known for the remainder. Present in this sample are about 32,000 clones, around 84% of which were seen just once. The leading ten clones occupy about a fifth of the sample. The clonotype comes from an adult with an advanced solid tumor such as melanoma, head and neck, liver or kidney cancer. The starting material was CD4+ or CD8+ T cells sorted from blood, obtained in a trial of the OX40 agonist ivuxolimab. The rearrangement combines TRBV7-8 with TRBJ1-1, with the identity of the D gene unclear. This receptor carries the CDR3 CASSLEPEAFF. The nucleotide sequence is TGTGCCAGCAGCTTAGAGCCTGAAGCTTTCTTT.